This entry features one T cell receptor (beta chain) sequence. The CDR3 totals 16 residues. Trimming took 2 bases from V and 2 from J, leaving 15 bases between them. Germline values: CDR1 MNHNS, CDR2 SASEGT. Clones were read by immunoSEQ multiplex PCR, and TCRdb kept only the in-frame ones, dropping some. The sample includes roughly 120,000 clones, approximately 93% seen only once; the top ten take around 6%. The data belong to a study of T cell changes during pregnancy in multiple sclerosis. The receptor was isolated from a female donor with multiple sclerosis, enrolled in a pregnancy study. The chain recombines TRBV6-1 with TRBJ1-1; the D is unclear. Source: peripheral blood, taken before pregnancy. Here the CDR3 DNA reads TGTGCCAGCAGTGAACGATCAGGAATCCTCAACACTGAAGCTTTCTTT. The encoded protein is CASSERSGILNTEAFF.